This TCR beta chain was captured in a study of memory CD4+ T cells and cytomegalovirus serostatus. Study-level information: Healthy Belgian adult donors included about nine CMV-positive and 24 CMV-negative people.

Method: immunoSEQ multiplex PCR; TCRdb's copy keeps in-frame clones and lacks some. The sample yields just over 45,000 clones, around four fifths seen once. This clone was observed once. CDR1 MNHNY and CDR2 SVGAGI come from the germline V gene (reference sequence). The germline V and J ends were trimmed by 5 bases and 5 bases, with 13 bases remaining between them. The CDR3 consists of 14 residues. Single viable CD3+CD4+CD8-CD45RO+ cells were sorted as the memory CD4+ T cells. Sample: memory CD4+ T cells from blood. The receptor's source is an adult in good health and CMV-seronegative. The chain combines TRBV6-6 with TRBJ2-1; D may be TRBD1 (5 bases). CDR3 bases: TGTGCCAGCAGTCCACGTACACAGGACAATGAGCAGTTCTTC. Translation: CASSPRTQDNEQFF.